Shown below are 10 T cell receptor beta chains from a single sample sequenced in a study of human T cells and chemical hapten exposure. Noted time point: pre-sensitization, week 0. Treatment indicated: therapeutic diphenylcyclopropenone sensitization with weekly scalp DPC. TCRdb re-derived calls from the RACE reads in MiXCR, one entry per CDR3 protein. The table includes 150,000 to 200,000 distinct CDR3 sequences, roughly 30% detected once. Sample: whole blood, taken in connection with sensitization to the hapten diphenylcyclopropenone (DPC). These receptors all stem from a woman aged 25 to 39 with alopecia areata. Some clones in this sample may be carry-over from other donors' samples.

This clonotype was detected a few times. This chain links TRBV9 with TRBJ2-7; D is uncertain. This CDR3 region has 14 residues. Trimming removed 2 bases at V and 2 bases at J, with 11 bases between. Per germline, CDR1 SGDLS and CDR2 YYNGEE. This chain's CDR3 is CASSVDGSAYEQYF. For the CDR3, the DNA is TGTGCCAGCAGCGTGGACGGTTCAGCCTACGAGCAGTACTTC.

The rearrangement uses TRBV18 and TRBJ2-7; D is uncertain. The CDR3 runs 13 residues. V was pared by 3 bases and J by 0 bases, with 6 bases between. In germline, CDR1 is KGHSH, CDR2 LQKENI. The chain's CDR3 is CASSPAISYEQYF. CDR3 bases: TGTGCCAGCTCACCGGCCATCTCCTACGAGCAGTACTTC.

The V gene is TRBV7-9, the J gene TRBJ2-6, with D possibly being TRBD1 (5 bases). V was pared by 5 bases and J by 0 bases, with 11 bases between. The CDR3 consists of 16 residues. Germline values: CDR1 SEHNR, CDR2 FQNEAQ (reference sequence). This chain's CDR3 is CASSPPGISGANVLTF. CDR3 DNA: TGTGCCAGCAGCCCCCCAGGGATCTCTGGGGCCAACGTCCTGACTTTC. Filled out from reference TRBV7-9 and TRBJ2-6, the complete variable domain reads DTGVSQNPRHKITKRGQNVTFRCDPISEHNRLYWYRQTLGQGPEFLTYFQNEAQLEKSRLLSDRFSAERPKGSFSTLEIQRTEQGDSAMYLCASSPPGISGANVLTFGAGSRLTVL.

This chain uses TRBV7-9 with TRBJ2-3, with 8 positions matching TRBD1. The V gene end was trimmed by 3 bases and the J gene end by 4 bases; junction bases not matched to a gene: 3. In germline, CDR1 is SEHNR, CDR2 FQNEAQ (reference sequence). This CDR3 spans 14 amino acids. The CDR3 region is CASSFTGQADTQYF. Here the CDR3 DNA reads TGTGCCAGCAGCTTTACGGGACAGGCAGATACGCAGTATTTT.

This clonotype was recorded only once. V gene TRBV6-5 combines with J gene TRBJ2-5, with 10 bases lining up with TRBD1. The CDR3 extends over 14 amino acids. Germline V gene sequence: CDR1 MNHEY, CDR2 SVGAGI. V lost 2 bases, J lost 4 bases, and 1 base stayed unmatched. The CDR3 loop is CASSYGTGVETQYF. The CDR3 bases are TGTGCCAGCAGTTACGGGACAGGGGTAGAGACCCAGTACTTC.

The chain has TRBV28 and TRBJ1-1, with 7 bases identical to TRBD1. CDR1 and CDR2 from the germline V gene are MDHEN and SYDVKM. With V trimmed by 2 bases and J by 7 bases, 4 bases remained unmatched. The CDR3 has 13 amino acids. The CDR3 DNA sequence: TGTGCCAGCAGTTTACCAGGGGGAGGTGAAGCTTTCTTT. Its translation is CASSLPGGGEAFF.

The chain has TRBV30 and TRBJ1-1; D unclear. The CDR3 is 13 residues long. V lost 3 bases and J lost 3, with 11 bases in between. Germline CDR1 is GTSNPN and CDR2 is SVGIG (reference sequence). DNA of the CDR3: TGTGCCTGGAGCCCGGTCGTGCACACTGAAGCTTTCTTT. Translated, it gives CAWSPVVHTEAFF.

The gene calls are TRBV6-4 and TRBJ2-5; 11 bases map to TRBD1. V lost 4 bases to trimming and J lost 1 base; unmatched junction nucleotides: 2. CDR1 MRHNA and CDR2 SNTAGT come from the germline V gene. This CDR3 has 15 amino acids. The CDR3 nucleotides are TGTGCCAGCAGTGCCGGGACAGGGGGCCAAGAGACCCAGTACTTC. This codes for CASSAGTGGQETQYF.

This clonotype was seen only a few times. The chain is built from TRBV7-2 and TRBJ2-6; 10 bases align to TRBD1. CDR3 length: 17 residues. V lost 5 bases and J lost 4; bases outside the gene matches: 8. Germline values: CDR1 SGHTA, CDR2 FQGNSA. For the CDR3, the DNA is TGTGCCAGCAGCCCCCGGGACAGGGGTTCCGGGGCCAACGTCCTGACTTTC. Residues: CASSPRDRGSGANVLTF.

The genes are TRBV7-9 and TRBJ2-1, with D uncertain. V shed 2 bases and J shed 6 bases, with 17 bases lying between them. Germline V CDR1 and CDR2: SEHNR, FQNEAQ (reference sequence). The CDR3 spans 16 residues. This CDR3 is CASSLNWGRAANEQFF. The CDR3 DNA reads TGTGCCAGCAGCTTAAACTGGGGTCGGGCGGCCAATGAGCAGTTCTTC.